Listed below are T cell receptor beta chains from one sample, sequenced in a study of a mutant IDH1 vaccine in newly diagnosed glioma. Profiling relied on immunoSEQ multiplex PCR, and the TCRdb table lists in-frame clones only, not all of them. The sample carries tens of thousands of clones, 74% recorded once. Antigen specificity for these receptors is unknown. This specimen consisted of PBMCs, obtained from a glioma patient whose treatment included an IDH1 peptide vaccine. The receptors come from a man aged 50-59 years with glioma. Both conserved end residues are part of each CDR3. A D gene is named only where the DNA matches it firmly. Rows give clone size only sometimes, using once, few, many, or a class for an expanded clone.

CASSYGDPNTEAFF TGTGCCAGCAGTTACGGAGATCCGAACACTGAAGCTTTCTTT once TRBJ1-1 TRBV6-6 .
CASSYGRYNEQFF TGTGCCAGCAGTTACGGACGGTACAATGAGCAGTTCTTC . TRBJ2-1 TRBV6-5 .
CAWSEGGNQPQHF TGTGCCTGGTCAGAGGGTGGCAATCAGCCCCAGCATTTT few TRBJ1-5 TRBV30 .
CSVEGGTEPSGYTF TGCAGCGTAGAAGGGGGGACAGAACCTTCTGGCTACACCTTC . TRBJ1-2 TRBV29-1 TRBD1
CASSLGGTKAYEQYF TGCGCCAGCAGCTTGGGTGGGACCAAAGCCTACGAGCAGTACTTC . TRBJ2-7 TRBV5-1 .
CASRGFSSGNTIYF TGTGCCAGCAGAGGATTTTCCTCTGGAAACACCATATATTTT . TRBJ1-3 TRBV2 .
CASSFGPRNQPQHF TGTGCCAGCAGCTTCGGGCCGAGGAATCAGCCCCAGCATTTT . TRBJ1-5 TRBV7-8 .
CASSLSAGMNTEAFF TGTGCCAGCAGTTTATCCGCAGGCATGAACACTGAAGCTTTCTTT few TRBJ1-1 TRBV27 .
CASRTGAGDGYTF TGTGCCAGCCGGACAGGGGCTGGGGACGGCTACACCTTC . TRBJ1-2 TRBV7-2 TRBD1
CSVEEREDRGNEQFF TGCAGCGTTGAAGAAAGAGAAGACAGGGGAAATGAGCAGTTCTTC . TRBJ2-1 TRBV29-1 TRBD1
CASSPALESVAFF TGTGCCAGCAGCCCCGCTCTCGAGTCCGTAGCTTTCTTT . TRBJ1-1 TRBV11-2 .
CASREYANTEAFF TGTGCCAGCAGGGAATACGCGAACACTGAAGCTTTCTTT . TRBJ1-1 TRBV6-5 .
CASSPSLTFEPQHF TGTGCCAGCTCACCGAGCCTAACTTTTGAGCCCCAGCATTTT . TRBJ1-5 TRBV18 .
CASSVQHSYEQYF TGTGCTAGCAGCGTACAGCACTCCTACGAGCAGTACTTC . TRBJ2-7 TRBV7-7 .